This T cell receptor beta chain was recovered during a study of CXCR3-negative and CXCR3-positive naive CD8 T cells (dated by TCRdb to the late 2010s). With regard to the full study: In total, 130 million to 150 million TRB reads were obtained, corresponding to roughly 1.5 +/- 0.3 million reads per library. Diversity and physicochemical repertoire analyses covered around 10 donors pooled from two independent experiments. For the TRBV-TRBJ cluster analysis, the naive subsets came from roughly 5 donors, while the memory cells came from 3 donors.

Comments on this clonotype: It lacks a known antigen.

CDR1 and CDR2 (SEHNR, FQNEAQ) derive from the germline V gene (reference sequence). Counted from cysteine to phenylalanine, this CDR3 has 13 amino acids. DNA was not recorded. Instrument used: NextSeq 550. The Human TCR Profiling Kit (MiLaboratory) was used to prepare UMI-labeled 5' RACE TRB cDNA libraries. The full amount of extracted RNA was used for cDNA synthesis, and the full amount of resulting cDNA was used for PCR amplification. Libraries were prepared in parallel using an identical number of PCR cycles. Per the authors' processing: With a requirement of at least two reads per UMI, MIGEC and MiXCR extracted about 50,000 +/- 10,000 unique UMI-labeled TRB cDNA molecules per library. On average, about 40,000 +/- 10,000 functional in-frame TRB CDR3 nucleotide clonotypes lacking stop codons were found per library. After each sample was downsampled to 5000 UMI-labeled TRB molecules, VDJtools was used to calculate diversity metrics such as normalized Shannon-Wiener and Chao1. Clonotype-size-weighted physicochemical properties of the central five CDR3 residues (interaction energy, strength, volume and Kidera factor 4) were computed in VDJtools. Each entry corresponds to one CDR3 protein sequence from reads that TCRdb reprocessed, and DNA is not given. It is TCRdb's table, rather than the study itself, that gives the V and J calls and clone size. The table for this sample shows roughly 130,000 distinct CDR3 sequences. The ten largest clonotypes hold under 0.75% of the sample.

For each CD8+ T cell subset, flow sorting was done in triplicate, and under 350,000 cells per subset went directly into RLT lysis buffer. Naive CD8+ T cells were defined stringently as CD45RO-CCR7+CD27+CD95- to exclude memory contaminants. Peripheral blood mononuclear cells were isolated from buffy coats using standard density gradient centrifugation. A FACSAria III was used to flow-sort naive CXCR3-negative and CXCR3-positive CD8+ T cells. Total RNA was extracted from sorted cells with an RNeasy Mini Kit. General findings and caveats noted by the study authors: Within the same donor, TRBV-TRBJ usage looked similar between naive CXCR3-negative and CXCR3-positive cells, but memory cells had distinct patterns. Freshly isolated PBMCs were used for most assays because CXCR3 expression went down partially after cryopreservation. TRB CDR3s from CXCR3-positive naive cells showed higher hydrophobicity (lower Kidera factor 4), lower energy, and higher strength and volume indices than CXCR3-negative naive cells. Comparably high repertoire diversity was found in both naive subsets, whereas much lower repertoire diversity was found in memory CD8+ T cells. Because surface CD5, which is linked to self-reactivity in mice, was comparable between the naive subsets, TCR interaction strength was also inferred from the physicochemical properties of TRB CDR3s.

The origin of this receptor is a human donor in good health. Some clones in this sample may be carry-over from other donors' samples. Recombination linked TRBV7-9 to TRBJ2-5; TCRdb's assignment of TRBD1 cannot be checked, as there is no DNA. The sequenced sample consisted of naive CXCR3+ CD8+ T cells from blood. Taken with the paper, the label for cell subset or site translates to: CD45RO-CCR7+CD27+CD95- naive CD8+ T cells expressing CXCR3 (TNR3+). The CDR3 here reads CASSGQGLQTQYF. The full variable domain, completed from the reference TRBV7-9 and TRBJ2-5 proteins outside the CDR3, reads DTGVSQNPRHKITKRGQNVTFRCDPISEHNRLYWYRQTLGQGPEFLTYFQNEAQLEKSRLLSDRFSAERPKGSFSTLEIQRTEQGDSAMYLCASSGQGLQTQYFGPGTRLLVL.